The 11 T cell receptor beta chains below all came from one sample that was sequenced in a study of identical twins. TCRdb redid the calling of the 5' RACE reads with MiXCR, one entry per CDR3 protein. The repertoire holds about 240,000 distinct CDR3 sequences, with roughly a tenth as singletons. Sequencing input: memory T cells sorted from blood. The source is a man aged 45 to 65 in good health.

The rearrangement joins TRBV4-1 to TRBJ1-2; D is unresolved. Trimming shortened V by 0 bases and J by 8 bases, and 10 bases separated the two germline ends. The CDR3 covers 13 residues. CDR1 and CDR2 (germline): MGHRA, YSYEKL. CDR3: CASSQELQRGYTF. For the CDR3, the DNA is TGCGCCAGCAGCCAAGAGCTGCAGCGCGGCTACACCTTC.

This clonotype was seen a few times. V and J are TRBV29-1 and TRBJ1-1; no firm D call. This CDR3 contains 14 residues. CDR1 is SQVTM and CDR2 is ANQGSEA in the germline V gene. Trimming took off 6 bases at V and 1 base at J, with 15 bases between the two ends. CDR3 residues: CSVSHRATNTEAFF. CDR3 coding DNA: TGCAGCGTGTCCCACCGGGCGACGAACACTGAAGCTTTCTTT. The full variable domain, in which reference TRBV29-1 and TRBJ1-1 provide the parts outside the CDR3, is SAVISQKPSRDICQRGTSLTIQCQVDSQVTMMFWYRQQPGQSLTLIATANQGSEATYESGFVIDKFPISRPNLTFSTLTVSNMSPEDSSIYLCSVSHRATNTEAFFGQGTRLTVV.

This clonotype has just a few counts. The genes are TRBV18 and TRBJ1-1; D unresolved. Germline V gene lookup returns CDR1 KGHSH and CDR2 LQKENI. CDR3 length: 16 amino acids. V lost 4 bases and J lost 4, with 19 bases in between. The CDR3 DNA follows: TGTGCCAGCTCACTTCGGGCCGCCGCGGGCATCACTGAAGCTTTCTTT. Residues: CASSLRAAAGITEAFF.

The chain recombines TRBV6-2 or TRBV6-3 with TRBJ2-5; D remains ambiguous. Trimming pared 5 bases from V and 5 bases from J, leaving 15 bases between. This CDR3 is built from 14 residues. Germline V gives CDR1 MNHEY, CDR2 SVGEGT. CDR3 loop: CASSPTRFRETQYF. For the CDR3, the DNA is TGTGCCAGCAGTCCGACACGATTCAGGGAGACCCAGTACTTC.

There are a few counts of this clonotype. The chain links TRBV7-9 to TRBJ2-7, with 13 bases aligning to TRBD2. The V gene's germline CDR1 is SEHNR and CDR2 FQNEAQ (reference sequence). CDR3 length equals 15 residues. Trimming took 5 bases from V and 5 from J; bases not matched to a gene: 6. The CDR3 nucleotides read TGTGCCAGCAGCCCTGGACTAGCGGGAGAGAACGAGCAGTACTTC. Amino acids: CASSPGLAGENEQYF.

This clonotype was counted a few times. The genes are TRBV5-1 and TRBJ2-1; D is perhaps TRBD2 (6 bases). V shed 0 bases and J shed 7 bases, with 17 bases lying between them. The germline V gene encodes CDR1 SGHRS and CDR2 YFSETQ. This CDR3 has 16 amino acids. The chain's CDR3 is CASSLAGAGRQNEQFF. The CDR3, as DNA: TGCGCCAGCAGCTTGGCCGGGGCGGGACGGCAGAATGAGCAGTTCTTC.

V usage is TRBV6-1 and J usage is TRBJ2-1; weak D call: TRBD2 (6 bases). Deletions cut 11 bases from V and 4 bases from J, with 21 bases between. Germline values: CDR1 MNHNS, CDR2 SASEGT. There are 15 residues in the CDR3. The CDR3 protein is CAAASGTGTYNEQFF. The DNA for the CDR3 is TGTGCCGCCGCCTCCGGTACCGGGACTTACAATGAGCAGTTCTTC.

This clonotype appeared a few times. The CDR3 is CSASRGWDTGELFF. DNA for the CDR3: TGCAGTGCTAGCAGGGGCTGGGACACCGGGGAGCTGTTTTTT. The chain is built from TRBV20-1 and TRBJ2-2; D is perhaps TRBD1 (6 bases). The ends were cut back, 3 bases at V and 3 bases at J, with 11 bases in the middle. Germline V lookup: CDR1 DFQATT, CDR2 SNEGSKA (reference sequence). The CDR3 extends over 14 amino acids.

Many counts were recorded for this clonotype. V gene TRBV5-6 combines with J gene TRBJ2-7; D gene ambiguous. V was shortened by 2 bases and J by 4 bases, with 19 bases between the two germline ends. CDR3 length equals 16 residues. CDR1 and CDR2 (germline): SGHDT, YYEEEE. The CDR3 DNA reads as TGTGCCAGCAGCTTTACGGCCCAAATAGAGCTTTACGAGCAGTACTTC. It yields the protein CASSFTAQIELYEQYF.

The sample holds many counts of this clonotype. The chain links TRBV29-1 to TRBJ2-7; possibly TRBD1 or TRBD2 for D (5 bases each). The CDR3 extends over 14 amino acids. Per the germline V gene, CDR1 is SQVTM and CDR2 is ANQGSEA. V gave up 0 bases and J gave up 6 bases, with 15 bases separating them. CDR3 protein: CSVEEGFLGGEQYF. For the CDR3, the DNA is TGCAGCGTTGAAGAGGGCTTCCTTGGGGGCGAGCAGTACTTC.

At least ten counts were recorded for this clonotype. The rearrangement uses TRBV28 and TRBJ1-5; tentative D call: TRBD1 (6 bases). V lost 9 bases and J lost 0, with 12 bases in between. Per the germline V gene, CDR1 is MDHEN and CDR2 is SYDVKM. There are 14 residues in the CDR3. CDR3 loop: CASSQGYSNQPQHF. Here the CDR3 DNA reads TGTGCCAGTTCACAGGGTTATAGCAATCAGCCCCAGCATTTT.